This TCR beta chain was sequenced for a study of CD8+ T cells in alopecia areata. This CDR3 spans 16 amino acids. V lost 6 bases, J lost 2 bases, and 10 bases stayed unmatched. Germline V gene data show CDR1 as SGHAT and CDR2 as FQNNGV. TCR sequencing used cDNA made by reverse transcription of extracted RNA. Generated by immunoSEQ multiplex PCR, the TCRdb table keeps only in-frame clones and is missing some. The repertoire holds 220,000 or so clones, with 57% as singletons. The table lists this clone with a few counts. The chain employs TRBV11-2 and TRBJ1-1; 9 bases align to TRBD1. Sequenced material: CD4+ T cells sorted from blood, taken at week 0. This clonotype was obtained from a human donor with alopecia areata. The CDR3 here is CASRLTGTGINTEAFF. The CDR3 nucleotides are TGTGCCAGCAGACTAACTGGGACAGGGATAAACACTGAAGCTTTCTTT.